This TCR beta chain was recorded in a study of T cell responses to AZD1222 COVID-19 vaccine. The repertoire was sequenced with immunoSEQ multiplex PCR; TCRdb's copy has only in-frame clones and lacks some. The table shows approximately 92,000 clones, with about 90% occurring only once. Trimming cost V 2 bases and J 4 bases, with 5 bases left between them. This CDR3 comprises 12 residues. CDR1 is SGHRS, CDR2 YFSETQ, per germline. The receptor's source is an adult in good health. The sequenced sample was peripheral blood, obtained on day 0 of AZD1222 vaccination. The J gene is TRBJ2-3, the V gene TRBV5-1; no definite D call. The CDR3, as DNA: TGCGCCAGCAGCTTAAGCGCAGATACGCAGTATTTT. Its protein product is CASSLSADTQYF.